The T cell receptor (beta chain) under discussion was sequenced for a study of blood T cells in healthy people across ages. As for the study in general: Per two T cells, about one barcoded beta molecule was captured through template switching.

Study-level findings and limits: It was not possible, with unsorted PBMCs, to conclusively compare naive and antigen-experienced cells.

CDR1 and CDR2 (germline): MDHEN, SYDVKM. The CDR3 runs to 14 residues. Worth noting for this clonotype: The antigen is undetermined. One end of the junction is discordant with germline, which a read error may explain.

Primed by a sample-barcoded 5' primer and a J-beta primer mix, a second PCR proceeded for roughly 7 to 11 cycles. TCRdb fed the 5' RACE reads into MiXCR, producing one record per CDR3 protein. The sample shows 1.5 million to 2 million distinct CDR3 sequences, around half of them seen only once. Each sample provided at least 6 micrograms of extracted total RNA. Sequencing was carried out using blood. This TCR was recovered from a woman between 40 and 50 years old in good health. The rearrangement joins TRBV28 to TRBJ2-6; D might be TRBD1 (5 bases). CDR3 DNA: TGTGCCAGCAGTTTATCTTCTGGGGCCAGCGTCCTGACTTTC. This gives the protein CASSLSSGASVLTF. Variable domain in full (rest from reference TRBV28 and TRBJ2-6): DVKVTQSSRYLVKRTGEKVFLECVQDMDHENMFWYRQDPGLGLRLIYFSYDVKMKEKGDIPEGYSVSREKKERFSLILESASTNQTSMYLCASSLSSGASVLTFGAGSRLTVL.